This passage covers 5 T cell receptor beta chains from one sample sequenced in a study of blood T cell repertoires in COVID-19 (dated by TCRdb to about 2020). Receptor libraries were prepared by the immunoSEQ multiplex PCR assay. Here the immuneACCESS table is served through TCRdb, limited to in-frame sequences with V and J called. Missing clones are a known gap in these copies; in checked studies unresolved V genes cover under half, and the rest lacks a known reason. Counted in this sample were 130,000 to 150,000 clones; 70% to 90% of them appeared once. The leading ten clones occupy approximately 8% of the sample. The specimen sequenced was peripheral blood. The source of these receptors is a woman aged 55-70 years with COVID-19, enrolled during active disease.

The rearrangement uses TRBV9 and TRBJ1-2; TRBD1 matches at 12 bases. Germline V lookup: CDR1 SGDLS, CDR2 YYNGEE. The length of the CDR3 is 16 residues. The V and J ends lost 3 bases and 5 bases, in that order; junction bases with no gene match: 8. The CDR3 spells CASSAGTGGEGYGYTF. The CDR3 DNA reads TGTGCCAGCAGCGCCGGGACAGGGGGCGAGGGATATGGCTACACCTTC.

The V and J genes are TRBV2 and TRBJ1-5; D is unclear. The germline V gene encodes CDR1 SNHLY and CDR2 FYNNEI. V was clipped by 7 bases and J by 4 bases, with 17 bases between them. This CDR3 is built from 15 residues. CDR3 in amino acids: CASTLLVSGNQPQHF. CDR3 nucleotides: TGTGCCAGCACCCTGTTGGTCTCGGGGAATCAGCCCCAGCATTTT.

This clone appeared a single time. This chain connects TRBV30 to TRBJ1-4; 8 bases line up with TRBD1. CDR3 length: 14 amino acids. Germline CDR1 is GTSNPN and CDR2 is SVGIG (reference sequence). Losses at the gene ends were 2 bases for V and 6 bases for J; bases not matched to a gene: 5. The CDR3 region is CAWSRQGRDEKLFF. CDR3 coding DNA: TGTGCCTGGAGTCGACAGGGGCGAGATGAAAAACTGTTTTTT.

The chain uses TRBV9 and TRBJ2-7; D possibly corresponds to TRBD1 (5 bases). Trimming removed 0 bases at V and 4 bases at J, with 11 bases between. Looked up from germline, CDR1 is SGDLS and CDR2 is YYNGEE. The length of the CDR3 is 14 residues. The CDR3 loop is CASSVADTRYEQYF. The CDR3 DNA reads TGTGCCAGCAGCGTAGCGGACACTCGATACGAGCAGTACTTC.

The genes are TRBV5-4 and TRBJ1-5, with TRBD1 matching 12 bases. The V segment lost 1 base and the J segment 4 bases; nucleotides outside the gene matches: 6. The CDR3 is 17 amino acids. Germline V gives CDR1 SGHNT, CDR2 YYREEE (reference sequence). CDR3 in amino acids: CASSLMGQGAGNQPQHF. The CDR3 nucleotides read TGTGCCAGCAGCTTGATGGGACAGGGGGCAGGGAATCAGCCCCAGCATTTT.